The T cell receptor beta chain under discussion was sequenced for a study of beta chain features in type 1 diabetes. Reverse transcribing all isolated RNA meant expressed TCRB transcripts were sequenced. Generated by immunoSEQ multiplex PCR, the TCRdb table keeps only in-frame clones and is missing some. The sample has roughly 250,000 clones, more than 9% seen once. The table lists this clone with a few counts. The CDR3 length is 17 residues. V gave up 3 bases and J gave up 6 bases; unmatched junction bases: 10. Germline V gene data show CDR1 as LNHDA and CDR2 as SQIVND (reference sequence). V gene TRBV19 combines with J gene TRBJ2-3; TRBD1 matches at 12 bases. Sequenced input: naive CD4+ T cells from blood. The sequence derives from a woman younger than 35 in good health. The CDR3 DNA reads TGTGCCAGTAGTATCAGACCAGTCGGGACAGGGGGCGATACGCAGTATTTT. Protein sequence: CASSIRPVGTGGDTQYF.